Sequencing of this T cell receptor (beta chain) was carried out in a study of T cells in narcolepsy. On the study more broadly: Enrolled donors included narcolepsy type 1 or type 2 patients and healthy controls.

From germline, CDR1 is LGHNA and CDR2 YNFKEQ. The V end was cut by 1 base, the J end by 6 bases, with 14 bases between. The CDR3 runs 15 residues. Here immunoSEQ multiplex PCR was the method, and the copy in TCRdb shows in-frame clones only, minus some. The sample includes over 25,000 clones, about four fifths of them seen just once. This clone was counted a single time. The receptor comes from a human donor with narcolepsy. The chain carries TRBV4-2 and TRBJ2-3, with D unclear. The sequenced sample consisted of CD45RA- memory CD4+ T cells from PBMCs. CDR3 protein: CASSQVDPKQDTQYF. The CDR3 nucleotides are TGTGCCAGCAGCCAAGTGGACCCAAAGCAGGATACGCAGTATTTT.